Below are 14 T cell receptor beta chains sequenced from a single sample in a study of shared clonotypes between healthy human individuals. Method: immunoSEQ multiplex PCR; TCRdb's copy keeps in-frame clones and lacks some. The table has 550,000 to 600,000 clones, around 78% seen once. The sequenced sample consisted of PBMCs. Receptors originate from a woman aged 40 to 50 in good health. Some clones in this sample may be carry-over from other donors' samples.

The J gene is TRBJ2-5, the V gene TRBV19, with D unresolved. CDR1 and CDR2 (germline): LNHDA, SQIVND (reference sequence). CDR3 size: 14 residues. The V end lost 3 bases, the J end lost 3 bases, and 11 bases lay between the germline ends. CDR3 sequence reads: CASSMFGGEETQYF. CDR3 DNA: TGTGCCAGTAGTATGTTTGGTGGAGAAGAGACCCAGTACTTC. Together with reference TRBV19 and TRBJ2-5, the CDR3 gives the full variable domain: DGGITQSPKYLFRKEGQNVTLSCEQNLNHDAMYWYRQDPGQGLRLIYYSQIVNDFQKGDIAEGYSVSREKKESFPLTVTSAQKNPTAFYLCASSMFGGEETQYFGPGTRLLVL.

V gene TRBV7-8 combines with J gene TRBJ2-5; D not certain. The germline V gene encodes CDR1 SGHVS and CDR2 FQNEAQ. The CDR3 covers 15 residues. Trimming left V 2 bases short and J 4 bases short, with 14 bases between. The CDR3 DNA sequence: TGTGCCAGCAGCTTACTACTGGAATGGGGAGAGACCCAGTACTTC. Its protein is CASSLLLEWGETQYF.

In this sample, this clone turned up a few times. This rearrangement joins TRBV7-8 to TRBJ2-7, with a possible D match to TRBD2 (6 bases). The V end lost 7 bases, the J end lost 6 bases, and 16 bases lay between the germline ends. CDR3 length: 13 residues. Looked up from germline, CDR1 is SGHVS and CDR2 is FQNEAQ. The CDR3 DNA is TGTGCCAGCATCCGAGCGCAGGGAGGCGAGCAGTACTTC. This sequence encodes CASIRAQGGEQYF. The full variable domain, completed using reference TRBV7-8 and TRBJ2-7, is GAGVSQSPRYKVAKRGQDVALRCDPISGHVSLFWYQQALGQGPEFLTYFQNEAQLDKSGLPSDRFFAERPEGSVSTLKIQRTQQEDSAVYLCASIRAQGGEQYFGPGTRLTVT.

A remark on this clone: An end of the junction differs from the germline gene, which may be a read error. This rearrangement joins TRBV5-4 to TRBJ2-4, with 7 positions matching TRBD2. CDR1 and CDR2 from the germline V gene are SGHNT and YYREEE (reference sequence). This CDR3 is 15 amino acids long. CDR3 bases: TGTGCCAGCAGCTTGGATGCGGGAGCCGAAAACATTCAGTACTTC. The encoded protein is CASSLDAGAENIQYF.

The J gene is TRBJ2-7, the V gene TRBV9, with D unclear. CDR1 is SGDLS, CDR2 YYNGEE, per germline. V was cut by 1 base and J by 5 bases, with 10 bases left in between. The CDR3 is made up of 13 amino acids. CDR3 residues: CASSVSPANEQYF. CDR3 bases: TGTGCCAGCAGCGTAAGTCCAGCAAACGAGCAGTACTTC.

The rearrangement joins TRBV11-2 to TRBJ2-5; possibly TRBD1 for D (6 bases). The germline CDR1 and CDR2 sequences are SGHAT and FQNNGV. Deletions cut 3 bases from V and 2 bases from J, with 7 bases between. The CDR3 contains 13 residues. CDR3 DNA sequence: TGTGCCAGCAGCTTTGGGACACAAGAGACCCAGTACTTC. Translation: CASSFGTQETQYF.

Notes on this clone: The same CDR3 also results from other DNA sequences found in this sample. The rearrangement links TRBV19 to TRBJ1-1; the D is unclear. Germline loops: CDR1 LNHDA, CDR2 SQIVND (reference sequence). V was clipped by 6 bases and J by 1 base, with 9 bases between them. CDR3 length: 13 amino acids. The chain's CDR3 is CASSRTANTEAFF. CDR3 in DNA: TGTGCCAGTAGCAGGACGGCGAACACTGAAGCTTTCTTT.

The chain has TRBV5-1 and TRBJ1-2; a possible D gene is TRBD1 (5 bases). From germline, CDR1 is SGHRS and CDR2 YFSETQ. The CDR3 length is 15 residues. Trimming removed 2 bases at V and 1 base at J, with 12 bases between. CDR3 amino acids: CASSFQGEVNYGYTF. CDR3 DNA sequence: TGCGCCAGCAGCTTCCAGGGCGAGGTTAACTATGGCTACACCTTC.

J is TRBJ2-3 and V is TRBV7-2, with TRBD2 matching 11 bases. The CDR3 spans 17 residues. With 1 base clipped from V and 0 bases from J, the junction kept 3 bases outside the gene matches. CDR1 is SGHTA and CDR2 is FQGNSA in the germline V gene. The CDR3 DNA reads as TGTGCCAGCAGCTTAGAACGACTAGCGGGAAGCACAGATACGCAGTATTTT. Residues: CASSLERLAGSTDTQYF.

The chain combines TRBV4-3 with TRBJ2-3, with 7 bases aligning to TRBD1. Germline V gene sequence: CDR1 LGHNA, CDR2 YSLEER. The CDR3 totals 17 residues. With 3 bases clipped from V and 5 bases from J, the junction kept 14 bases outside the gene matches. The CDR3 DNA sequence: TGCGCCAGCAGCCAGTCTACTCCAGGGGGTGGTAAAGATACGCAGTATTTT. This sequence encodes CASSQSTPGGGKDTQYF.

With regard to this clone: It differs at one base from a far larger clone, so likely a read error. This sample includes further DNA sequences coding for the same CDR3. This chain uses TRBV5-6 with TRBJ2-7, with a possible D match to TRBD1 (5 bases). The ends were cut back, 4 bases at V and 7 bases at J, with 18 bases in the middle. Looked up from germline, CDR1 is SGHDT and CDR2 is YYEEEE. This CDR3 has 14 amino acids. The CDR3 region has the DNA TGTGCCAGCAGCCTGGGGCGCGGTTTCGGGGAGCAGTACTTC. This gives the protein CASSLGRGFGEQYF.

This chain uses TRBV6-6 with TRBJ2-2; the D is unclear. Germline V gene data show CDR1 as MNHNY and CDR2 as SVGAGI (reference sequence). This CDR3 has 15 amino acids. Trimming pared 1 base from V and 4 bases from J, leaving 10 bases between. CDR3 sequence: CASSYLVVSTGELFF. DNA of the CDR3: TGTGCCAGCAGTTACTTGGTAGTAAGCACCGGGGAGCTGTTTTTT.

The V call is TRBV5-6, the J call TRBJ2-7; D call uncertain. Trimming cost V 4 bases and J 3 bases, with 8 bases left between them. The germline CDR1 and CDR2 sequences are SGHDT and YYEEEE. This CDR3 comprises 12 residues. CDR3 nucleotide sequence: TGTGCCAGCAGCCATGAAGACTACGAGCAGTACTTC. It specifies CASSHEDYEQYF. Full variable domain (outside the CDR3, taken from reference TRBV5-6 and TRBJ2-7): DAGVTQSPTHLIKTRGQQVTLRCSPKSGHDTVSWYQQALGQGPQFIFQYYEEEERQRGNFPDRFSGHQFPNYSSELNVNALLLGDSALYLCASSHEDYEQYFGPGTRLTVT.

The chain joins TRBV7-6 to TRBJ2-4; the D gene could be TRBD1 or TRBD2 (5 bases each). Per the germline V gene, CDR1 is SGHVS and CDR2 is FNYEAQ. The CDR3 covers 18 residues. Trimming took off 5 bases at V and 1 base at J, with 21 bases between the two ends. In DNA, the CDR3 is TGTGCCAGCAGCCCAGGAGCTAAACTAGGGGCGGCCAAAAACATTCAGTACTTC. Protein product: CASSPGAKLGAAKNIQYF.